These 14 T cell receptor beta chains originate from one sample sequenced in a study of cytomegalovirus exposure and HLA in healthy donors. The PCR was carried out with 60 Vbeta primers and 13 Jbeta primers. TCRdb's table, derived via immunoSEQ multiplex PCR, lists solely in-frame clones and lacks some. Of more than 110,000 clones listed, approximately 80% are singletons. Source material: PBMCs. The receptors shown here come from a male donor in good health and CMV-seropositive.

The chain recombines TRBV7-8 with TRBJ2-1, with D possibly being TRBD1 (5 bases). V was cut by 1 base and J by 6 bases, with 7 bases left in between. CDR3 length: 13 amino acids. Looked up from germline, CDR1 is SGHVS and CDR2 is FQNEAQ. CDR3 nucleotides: TGTGCCAGCAGCTTAGTGGGGCTCAATGAGCAGTTCTTC. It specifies CASSLVGLNEQFF.

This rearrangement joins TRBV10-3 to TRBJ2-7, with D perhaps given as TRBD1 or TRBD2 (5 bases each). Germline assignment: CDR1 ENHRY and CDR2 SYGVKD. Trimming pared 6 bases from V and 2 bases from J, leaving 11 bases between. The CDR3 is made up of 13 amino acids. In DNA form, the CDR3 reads TGTGCCATCAGGGAGGACATCGCCTACGAGCAGTACTTC. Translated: CAIREDIAYEQYF.

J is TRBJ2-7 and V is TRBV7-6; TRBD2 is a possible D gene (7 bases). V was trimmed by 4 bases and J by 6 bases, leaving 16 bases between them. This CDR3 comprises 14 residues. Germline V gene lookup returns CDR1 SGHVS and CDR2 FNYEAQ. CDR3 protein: CASSYRDGGLEQYF. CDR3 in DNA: TGTGCCAGCAGCTATCGGGACGGGGGGCTCGAGCAGTACTTC.

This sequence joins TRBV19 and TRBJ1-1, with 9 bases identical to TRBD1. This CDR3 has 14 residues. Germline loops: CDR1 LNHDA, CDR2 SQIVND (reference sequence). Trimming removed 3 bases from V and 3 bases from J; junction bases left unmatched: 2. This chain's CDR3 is CASSMGTGYTEAFF. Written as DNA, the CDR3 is TGTGCCAGTAGTATGGGGACAGGGTACACTGAAGCTTTCTTT.

The CDR3 region is CASSWRYGNRDRQETQYF. CDR3 DNA sequence: TGTGCCAGCAGCTGGCGCTACGGGAACCGGGACAGACAAGAGACCCAGTACTTC. This chain joins TRBV7-6 and TRBJ2-5; the match to TRBD1 covers 7 bases. Unmatched junction bases numbered 16, after V lost 4 bases and J lost 2 bases. CDR1 is SGHVS, CDR2 FNYEAQ, per germline. The CDR3 is made up of 18 amino acids.

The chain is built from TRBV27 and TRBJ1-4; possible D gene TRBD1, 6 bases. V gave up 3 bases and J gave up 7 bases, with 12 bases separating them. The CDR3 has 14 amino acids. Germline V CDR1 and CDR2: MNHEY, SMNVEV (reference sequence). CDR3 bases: TGTGCCAGCAGTTTTTCAGGGGCTGGTGAAAAACTGTTTTTT. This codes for CASSFSGAGEKLFF.

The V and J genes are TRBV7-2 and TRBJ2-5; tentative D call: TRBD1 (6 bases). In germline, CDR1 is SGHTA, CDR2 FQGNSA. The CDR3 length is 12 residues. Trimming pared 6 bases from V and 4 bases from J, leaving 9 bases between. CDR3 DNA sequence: TGTGCCAGCAGATCCAGGGGAGAGACCCAGTACTTC. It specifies CASRSRGETQYF.

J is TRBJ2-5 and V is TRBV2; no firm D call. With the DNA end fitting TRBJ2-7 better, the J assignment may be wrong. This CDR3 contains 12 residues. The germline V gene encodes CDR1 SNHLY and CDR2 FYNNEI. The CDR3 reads CASSAASYEQYF. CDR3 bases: TGTGCCAGCAGTGCTGCTTCCTACGAGCAGTACTTC.

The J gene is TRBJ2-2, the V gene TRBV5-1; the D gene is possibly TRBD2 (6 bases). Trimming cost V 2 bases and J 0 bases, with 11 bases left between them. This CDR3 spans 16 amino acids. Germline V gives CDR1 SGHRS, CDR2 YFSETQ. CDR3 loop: CASSFTGTANTGELFF. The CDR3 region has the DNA TGCGCCAGCAGCTTCACCGGGACTGCGAACACCGGGGAGCTGTTTTTT.

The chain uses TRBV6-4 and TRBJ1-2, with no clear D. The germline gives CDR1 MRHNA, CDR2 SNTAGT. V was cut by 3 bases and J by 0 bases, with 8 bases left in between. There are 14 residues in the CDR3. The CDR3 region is CASSEGITNYGYTF. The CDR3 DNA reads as TGTGCCAGCAGTGAGGGCATAACTAACTATGGCTACACCTTC.

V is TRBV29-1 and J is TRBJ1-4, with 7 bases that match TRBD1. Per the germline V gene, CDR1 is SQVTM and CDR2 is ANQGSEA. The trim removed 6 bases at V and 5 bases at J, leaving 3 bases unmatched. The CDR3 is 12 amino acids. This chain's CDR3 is CSVGQINEKLFF. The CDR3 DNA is TGCAGCGTGGGACAGATCAATGAAAAACTGTTTTTT.

CDR3 sequence: CASSLMDRGIAGEQFF. CDR3 bases: TGTGCCAGCAGCTTAATGGACAGGGGGATCGCGGGTGAGCAGTTCTTC. The chain links TRBV28 to TRBJ2-1; 10 bases align to TRBD1. CDR3 size: 16 residues. CDR1 and CDR2 from the germline V gene are MDHEN and SYDVKM. J lost 9 bases, V lost 6 bases, and 14 bases had no gene match.

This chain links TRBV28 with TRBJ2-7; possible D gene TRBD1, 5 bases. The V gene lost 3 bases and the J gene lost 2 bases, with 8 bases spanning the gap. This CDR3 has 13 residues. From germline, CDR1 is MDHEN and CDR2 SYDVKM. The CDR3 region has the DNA TGTGCCAGCAGTTTTGGCAGGGCCTACGAGCAGTACTTC. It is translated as CASSFGRAYEQYF.

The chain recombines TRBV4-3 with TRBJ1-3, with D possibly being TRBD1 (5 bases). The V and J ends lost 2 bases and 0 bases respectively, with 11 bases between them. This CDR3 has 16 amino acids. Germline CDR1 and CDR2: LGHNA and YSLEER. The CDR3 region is CASSQKAGGSGNTIYF. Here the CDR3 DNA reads TGCGCCAGCAGCCAAAAGGCGGGGGGCTCTGGAAACACCATATATTTT.